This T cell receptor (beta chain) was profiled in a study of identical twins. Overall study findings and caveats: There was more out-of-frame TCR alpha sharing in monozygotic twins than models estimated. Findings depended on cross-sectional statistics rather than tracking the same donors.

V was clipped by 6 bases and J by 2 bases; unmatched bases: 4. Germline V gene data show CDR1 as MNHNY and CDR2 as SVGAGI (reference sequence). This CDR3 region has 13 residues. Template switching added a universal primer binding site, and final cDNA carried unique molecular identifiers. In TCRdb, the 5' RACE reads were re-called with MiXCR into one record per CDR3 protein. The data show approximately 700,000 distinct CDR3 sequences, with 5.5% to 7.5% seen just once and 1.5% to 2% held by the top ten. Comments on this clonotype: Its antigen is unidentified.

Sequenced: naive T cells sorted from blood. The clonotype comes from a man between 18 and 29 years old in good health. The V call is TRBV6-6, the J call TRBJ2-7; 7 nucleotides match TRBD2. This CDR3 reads CASRPGGTYEQYV. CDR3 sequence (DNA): TGTGCCAGCAGACCGGGAGGAACCTACGAGCAGTACGTC.